The following is a TCR beta chain sequence with its context. Its antigen is undetermined. These data come from a study of Graves' ophthalmopathy and Graves' hyperthyroidism. Study-wide points: Ophthalmopathy cases were distinguished from stable hyperthyroidism by a 13-signature model, reaching around 88% sensitivity and around 77% specificity. The model flagged ophthalmopathy progression at more than 60% sensitivity and around 77% specificity.

Amplified TCR beta CDR3 regions were obtained using RNA transcripts as template. The first-round RT-PCR employed HTBI primers together with the Qiagen OneStep RT-PCR kit. A multiplex PCR was then performed as the second round. Each CDR3 protein is one row after TCRdb ran MiXCR on the multiplex PCR reads. Of approximately 210,000 distinct CDR3 sequences in the sample, roughly a fifth are singletons; the top ten hold more than 35%. The sequencing input was peripheral blood. This TCR derives from a woman aged 45 to 65 with Graves' ophthalmopathy.

The CDR3 DNA reads as TGTGCCAGCAGCCAAGGACAGGGCCCCTTGGAGCAGTACTTC. This codes for CASSQGQGPLEQYF. V gene TRBV14 combines with J gene TRBJ2-7; 7 nucleotides line up with TRBD1. This CDR3 region has 14 residues. Germline loops: CDR1 SGHDN, CDR2 FVKESK. Losses at the gene ends were 1 base for V and 7 bases for J; bases not matched to a gene: 7.